This T cell receptor beta chain originates from a study of post-analysis software for immune sequencing data. The overall study: Both relapsing-remitting and secondary progressive multiple sclerosis featured among the disease courses, as did progressive-relapsing multiple sclerosis. Findings and limits, study-wide: Multiple sclerosis patients showed significantly lower normalized Chao1 diversity than controls did. F measure grouped same-batch samples tightly together. About five TRBV segments appeared more often in patients than in controls, and TRBV5-6, TRBV5-1 and TRBV20-1 were among these.

TCR beta cDNA libraries included unique molecular identifiers. The yield from roughly 1 to 10 million T cells was roughly 500,000 cDNA molecules in total. Each CDR3 protein is one row after TCRdb ran MiXCR on the PCR reads. The table shows under 650,000 distinct CDR3 sequences, with roughly two fifths occurring only once. This clonotype was seen only once. The antigen remains unidentified. Trimming pared 0 bases from V and 9 bases from J, leaving 11 bases between. CDR1 and CDR2 from the germline V gene are SEHNR and FQNEAQ (reference sequence). This CDR3 contains 13 residues. The TCR was taken from a girl between 10 and 17 years old with multiple sclerosis. V gene TRBV7-9 combines with J gene TRBJ1-2; D may be TRBD1 (5 bases). Sequencing used blood. The CDR3 spells CASSLAGEERYTF. DNA for the CDR3: TGTGCCAGCAGCTTAGCAGGGGAAGAGCGCTACACCTTC. The entire variable domain, with the rest obtained from reference TRBV7-9 and TRBJ1-2, is as follows: DTGVSQNPRHKITKRGQNVTFRCDPISEHNRLYWYRQTLGQGPEFLTYFQNEAQLEKSRLLSDRFSAERPKGSFSTLEIQRTEQGDSAMYLCASSLAGEERYTFGSGTRLTVV.